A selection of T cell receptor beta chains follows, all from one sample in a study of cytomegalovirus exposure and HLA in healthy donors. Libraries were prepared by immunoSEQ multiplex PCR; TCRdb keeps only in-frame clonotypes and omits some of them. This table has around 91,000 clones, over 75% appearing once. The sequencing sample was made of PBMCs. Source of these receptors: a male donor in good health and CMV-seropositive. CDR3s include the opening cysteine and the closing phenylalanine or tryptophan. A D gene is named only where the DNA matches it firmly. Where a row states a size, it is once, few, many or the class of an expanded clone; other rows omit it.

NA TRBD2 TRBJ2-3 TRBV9 CASSVVSGNTDTQYF TGTGCCAGCAGCGTAGTGAGCGGGAACACAGATACGCAGTATTTT
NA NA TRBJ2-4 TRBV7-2 CASSPWTMTKNIQYF TGTGCCAGCAGCCCGTGGACAATGACCAAAAACATTCAGTACTTC
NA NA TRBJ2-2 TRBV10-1 CASSRGTGELFF TGCGCCAGCTCCCGAGGCACCGGGGAGCTGTTTTTT
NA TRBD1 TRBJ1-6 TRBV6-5 CASSYSEGASSPLHF TGTGCCAGCAGTTACTCTGAGGGGGCAAGTTCACCCCTCCACTTT
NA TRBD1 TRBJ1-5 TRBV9 CASSAGQGGQPQHF TGTGCCAGCAGCGCCGGACAGGGTGGTCAGCCCCAGCATTTT
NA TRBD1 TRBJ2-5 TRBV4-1 CASSQDPGRGHLGVQYF TGCGCCAGCAGCCAAGATCCAGGCAGGGGGCACCTAGGGGTCCAGTACTTC
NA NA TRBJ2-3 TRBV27 CASSWLASTDTQYF TGTGCCAGCAGTTGGTTAGCATCTACAGATACGCAGTATTTT
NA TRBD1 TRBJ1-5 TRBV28 CASSSPTGMGNQPQHF TGTGCCAGCAGTTCACCGACAGGGATGGGCAATCAGCCCCAGCATTTT
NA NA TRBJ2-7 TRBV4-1 CASSQDLEIYEQYF TGCGCCAGCAGCCAAGACTTAGAAATCTACGAGCAGTACTTC
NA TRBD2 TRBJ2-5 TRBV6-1 CASNKQGLQETQYF TGTGCCAGCAATAAGCAGGGACTACAAGAGACCCAGTACTTC
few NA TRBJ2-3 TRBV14 CASSRLGDVLDTQYF TGTGCCAGCAGCCGACTAGGCGACGTCCTAGATACGCAGTATTTT
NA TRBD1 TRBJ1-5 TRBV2 CASSEDRGYQPQHF TGTGCCAGCAGTGAGGACAGGGGGTATCAGCCCCAGCATTTT
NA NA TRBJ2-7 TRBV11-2 CASSSGYEQYF TGTGCCAGCAGCTCGGGGTACGAGCAGTACTTC
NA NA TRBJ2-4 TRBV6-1 CASSETDRNIQYF TGTGCCAGCAGTGAAACCGACAGAAACATTCAGTACTTC
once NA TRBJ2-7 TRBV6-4 CASSEFGGQSVQYF TGTGCCAGCAGTGAATTCGGGGGACAGTCGGTGCAGTACTTC
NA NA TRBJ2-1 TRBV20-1 CSARPNNEQFF TGCAGTGCTAGACCAAACAATGAGCAGTTCTTC
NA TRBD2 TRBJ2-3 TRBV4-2 CASSQGELAGEGGTQYF TGTGCCAGCAGCCAGGGGGAACTAGCGGGAGAGGGGGGTACGCAGTATTTT
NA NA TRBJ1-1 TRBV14 CASSHLGGNTEAFF TGTGCCAGCAGCCACCTGGGGGGGAACACTGAAGCTTTCTTT
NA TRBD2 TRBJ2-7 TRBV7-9 CASSLDSGTDPRYEQYF TGTGCCAGCAGCTTAGATAGCGGGACCGACCCCCGCTACGAGCAGTACTTC
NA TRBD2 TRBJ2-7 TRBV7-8 CASSLDTMASGYF TGTGCCAGCAGCTTAGATACGATGGCTAGCGGGTACTTC